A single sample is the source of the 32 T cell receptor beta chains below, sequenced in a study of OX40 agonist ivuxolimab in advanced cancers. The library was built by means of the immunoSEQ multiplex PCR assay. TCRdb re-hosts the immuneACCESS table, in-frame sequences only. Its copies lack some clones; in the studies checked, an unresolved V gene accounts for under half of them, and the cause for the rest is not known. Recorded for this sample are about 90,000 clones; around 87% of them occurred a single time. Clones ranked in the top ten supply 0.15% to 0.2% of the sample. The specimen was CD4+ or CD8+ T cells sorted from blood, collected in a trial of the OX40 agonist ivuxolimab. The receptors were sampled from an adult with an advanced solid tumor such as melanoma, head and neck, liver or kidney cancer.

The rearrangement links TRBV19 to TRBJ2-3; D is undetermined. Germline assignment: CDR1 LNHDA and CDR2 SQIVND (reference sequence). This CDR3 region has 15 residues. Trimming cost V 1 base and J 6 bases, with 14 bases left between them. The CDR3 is CASSIGVVGLDTQYF. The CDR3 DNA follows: TGTGCCAGTAGTATAGGGGTCGTCGGGTTGGATACGCAGTATTTT.

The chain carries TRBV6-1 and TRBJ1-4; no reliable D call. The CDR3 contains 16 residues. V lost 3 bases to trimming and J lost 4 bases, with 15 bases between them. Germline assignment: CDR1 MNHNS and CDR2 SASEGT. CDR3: CASSEPGRQINEKLFF. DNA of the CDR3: TGTGCCAGCAGTGAGCCCGGTCGGCAGATTAATGAAAAACTGTTTTTT.

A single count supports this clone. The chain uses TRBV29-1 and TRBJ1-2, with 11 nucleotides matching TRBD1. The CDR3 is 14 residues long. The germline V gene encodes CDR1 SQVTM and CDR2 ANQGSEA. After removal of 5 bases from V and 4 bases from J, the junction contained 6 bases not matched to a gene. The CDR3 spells CSVMDRGQGYGYTF. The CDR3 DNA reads TGCAGCGTTATGGACAGGGGGCAAGGCTATGGCTACACCTTC.

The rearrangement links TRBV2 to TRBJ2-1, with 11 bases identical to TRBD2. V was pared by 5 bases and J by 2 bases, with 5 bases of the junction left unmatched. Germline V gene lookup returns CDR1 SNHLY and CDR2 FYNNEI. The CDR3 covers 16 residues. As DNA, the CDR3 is TGTGCCAGCAGTTTACTACTAGCGGGAGCCTACAATGAGCAGTTCTTC. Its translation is CASSLLLAGAYNEQFF.

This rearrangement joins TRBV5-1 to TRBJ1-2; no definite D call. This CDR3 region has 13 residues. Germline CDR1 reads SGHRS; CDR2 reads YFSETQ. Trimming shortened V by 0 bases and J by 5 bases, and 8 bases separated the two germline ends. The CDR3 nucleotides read TGCGCCAGCAGCTTGGCCAGGCAGTATGGCTACACCTTC. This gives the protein CASSLARQYGYTF.

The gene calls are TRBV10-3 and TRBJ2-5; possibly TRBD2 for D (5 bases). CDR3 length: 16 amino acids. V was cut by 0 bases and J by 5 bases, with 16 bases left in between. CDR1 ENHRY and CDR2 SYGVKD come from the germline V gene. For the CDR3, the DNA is TGTGCCATCAGTGAGTCTATGGCTAGCTACGGTGAGACCCAGTACTTC. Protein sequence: CAISESMASYGETQYF.

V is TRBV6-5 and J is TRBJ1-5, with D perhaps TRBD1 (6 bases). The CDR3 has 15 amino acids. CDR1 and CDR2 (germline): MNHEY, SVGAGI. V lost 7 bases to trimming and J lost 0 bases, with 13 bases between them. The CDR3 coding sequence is TGTGCCAGCAAAATCAGGGGATATAGCAATCAGCCCCAGCATTTT. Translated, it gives CASKIRGYSNQPQHF.

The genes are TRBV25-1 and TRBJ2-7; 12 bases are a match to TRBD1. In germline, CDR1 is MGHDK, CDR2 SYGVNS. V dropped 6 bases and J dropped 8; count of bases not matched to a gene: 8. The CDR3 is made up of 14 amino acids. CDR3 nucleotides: TGTGCCAGCAGCCTGTTGGGACAGGGGGCCAAGCAGTACTTC. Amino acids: CASSLLGQGAKQYF.

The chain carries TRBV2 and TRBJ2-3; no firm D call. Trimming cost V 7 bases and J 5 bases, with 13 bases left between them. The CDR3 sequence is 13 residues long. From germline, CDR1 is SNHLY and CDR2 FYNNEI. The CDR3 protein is CASMGIVGDTQYF. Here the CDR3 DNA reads TGTGCCAGCATGGGAATAGTGGGAGATACGCAGTATTTT.

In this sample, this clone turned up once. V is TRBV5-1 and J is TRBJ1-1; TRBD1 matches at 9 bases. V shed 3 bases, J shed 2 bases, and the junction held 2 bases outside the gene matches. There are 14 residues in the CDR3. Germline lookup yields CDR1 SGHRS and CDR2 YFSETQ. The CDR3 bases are TGCGCCAGCAGCTCGGGACAGGGTAACACTGAAGCTTTCTTT. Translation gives CASSSGQGNTEAFF.

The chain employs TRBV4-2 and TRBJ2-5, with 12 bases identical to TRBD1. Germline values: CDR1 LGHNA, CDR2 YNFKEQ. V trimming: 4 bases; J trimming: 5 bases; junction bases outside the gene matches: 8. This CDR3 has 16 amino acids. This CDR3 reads CASSPGGQGARETQYF. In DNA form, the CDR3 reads TGTGCCAGCAGCCCAGGGGGACAGGGGGCGAGGGAGACCCAGTACTTC.

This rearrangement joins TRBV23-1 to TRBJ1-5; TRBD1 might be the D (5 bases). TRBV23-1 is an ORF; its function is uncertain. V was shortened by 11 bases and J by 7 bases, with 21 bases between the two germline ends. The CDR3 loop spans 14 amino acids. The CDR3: CAEKWDDFNQPQHF. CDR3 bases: TGCGCCGAAAAGTGGGACGATTTTAACCAGCCCCAGCATTTT.

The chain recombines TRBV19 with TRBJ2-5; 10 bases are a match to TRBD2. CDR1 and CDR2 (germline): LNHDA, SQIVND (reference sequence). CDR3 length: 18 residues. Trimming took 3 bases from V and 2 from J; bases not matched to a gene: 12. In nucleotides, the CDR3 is TGTGCCAGTAGTATCAAAGTTCCGGGACTAGCGTATCAAGAGACCCAGTACTTC. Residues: CASSIKVPGLAYQETQYF.

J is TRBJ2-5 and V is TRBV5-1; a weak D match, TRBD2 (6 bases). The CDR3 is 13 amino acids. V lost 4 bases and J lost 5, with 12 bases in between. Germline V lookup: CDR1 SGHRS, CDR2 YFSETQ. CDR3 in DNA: TGCGCCAGCAGCCGGGAGACCCGGGAGACCCAGTACTTC. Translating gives CASSRETRETQYF.

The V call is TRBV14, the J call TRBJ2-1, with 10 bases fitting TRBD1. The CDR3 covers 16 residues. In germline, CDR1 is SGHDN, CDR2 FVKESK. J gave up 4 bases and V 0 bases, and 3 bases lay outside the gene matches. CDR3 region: CASSQEAGQGYNEQFF. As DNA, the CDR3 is TGTGCCAGCAGCCAAGAGGCGGGACAGGGGTACAATGAGCAGTTCTTC.

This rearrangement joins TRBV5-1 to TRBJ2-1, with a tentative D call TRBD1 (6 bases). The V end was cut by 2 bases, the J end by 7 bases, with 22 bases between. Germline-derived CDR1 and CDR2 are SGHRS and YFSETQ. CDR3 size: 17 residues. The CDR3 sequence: CASSFGNRVILGNEQFF. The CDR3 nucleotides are TGCGCCAGCAGCTTTGGTAACAGGGTAATCCTAGGGAATGAGCAGTTCTTC. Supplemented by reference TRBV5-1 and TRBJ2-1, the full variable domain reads KAGVTQTPRYLIKTRGQQVTLSCSPISGHRSVSWYQQTPGQGLQFLFEYFSETQRNKGNFPGRFSGRQFSNSRSEMNVSTLELGDSALYLCASSFGNRVILGNEQFFGPGTRLTVL.

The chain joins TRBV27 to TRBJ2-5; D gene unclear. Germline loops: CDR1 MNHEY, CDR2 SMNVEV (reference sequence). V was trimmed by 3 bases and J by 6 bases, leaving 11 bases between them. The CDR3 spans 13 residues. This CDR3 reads CASSFASTKTQYF. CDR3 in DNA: TGTGCCAGCAGTTTCGCAAGCACCAAGACCCAGTACTTC.

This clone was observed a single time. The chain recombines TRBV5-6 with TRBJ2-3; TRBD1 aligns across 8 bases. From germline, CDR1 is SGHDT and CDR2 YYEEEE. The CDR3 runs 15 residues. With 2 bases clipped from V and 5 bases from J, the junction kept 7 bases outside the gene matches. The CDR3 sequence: CASSLSGGLLDTQYF. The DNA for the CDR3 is TGTGCCAGCAGCTTATCAGGGGGCTTGCTAGATACGCAGTATTTT. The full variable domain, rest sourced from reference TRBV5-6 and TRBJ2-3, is DAGVTQSPTHLIKTRGQQVTLRCSPKSGHDTVSWYQQALGQGPQFIFQYYEEEERQRGNFPDRFSGHQFPNYSSELNVNALLLGDSALYLCASSLSGGLLDTQYFGPGTRLTVL.

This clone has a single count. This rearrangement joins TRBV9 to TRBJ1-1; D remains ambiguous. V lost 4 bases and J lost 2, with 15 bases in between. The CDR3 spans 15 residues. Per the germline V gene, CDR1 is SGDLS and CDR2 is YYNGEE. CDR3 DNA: TGTGCCAGCAGCCTGAGGGCGGGTCAAAACACTGAAGCTTTCTTT. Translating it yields CASSLRAGQNTEAFF.

The CDR3 spells CASSSQGGTEAFF. DNA for the CDR3: TGCGCCAGCAGCTCGCAGGGTGGGACTGAAGCTTTCTTT. The V call is TRBV5-1, the J call TRBJ1-1; D possibly corresponds to TRBD1 (5 bases). V gave up 3 bases and J gave up 5 bases, with 11 bases separating them. The germline V gene has CDR1 SGHRS and CDR2 YFSETQ. The CDR3 spans 13 residues.

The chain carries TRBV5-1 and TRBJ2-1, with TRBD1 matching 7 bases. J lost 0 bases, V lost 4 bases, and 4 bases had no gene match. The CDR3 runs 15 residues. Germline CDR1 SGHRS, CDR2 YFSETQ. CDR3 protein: CASSPAGGSYNEQFF. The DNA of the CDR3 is TGCGCCAGCAGCCCGGCAGGGGGCTCCTACAATGAGCAGTTCTTC.

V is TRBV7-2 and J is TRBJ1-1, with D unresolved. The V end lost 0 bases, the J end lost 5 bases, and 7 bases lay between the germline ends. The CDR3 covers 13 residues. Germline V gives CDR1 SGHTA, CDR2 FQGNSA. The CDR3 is CASSLASGTEAFF. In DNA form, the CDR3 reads TGTGCCAGCAGCTTAGCTTCCGGGACTGAAGCTTTCTTT. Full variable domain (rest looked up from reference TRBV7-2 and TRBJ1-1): GAGVSQSPSNKVTEKGKDVELRCDPISGHTALYWYRQSLGQGLEFLIYFQGNSAPDKSGLPSDRFSAERTGGSVSTLTIQRTQQEDSAVYLCASSLASGTEAFFGQGTRLTVV.

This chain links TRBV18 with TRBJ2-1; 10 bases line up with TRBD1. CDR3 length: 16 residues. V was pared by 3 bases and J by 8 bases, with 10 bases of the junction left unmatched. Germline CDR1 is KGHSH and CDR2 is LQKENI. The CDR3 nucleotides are TGTGCCAGCTCACCGCTATCTGGGACAGGGGCCTATGAGCAGTTCTTC. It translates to CASSPLSGTGAYEQFF. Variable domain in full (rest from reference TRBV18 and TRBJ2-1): NAGVMQNPRHLVRRRGQEARLRCSPMKGHSHVYWYRQLPEEGLKFMVYLQKENIIDESGMPKERFSAEFPKEGPSILRIQQVVRGDSAAYFCASSPLSGTGAYEQFFGPGTRLTVL.

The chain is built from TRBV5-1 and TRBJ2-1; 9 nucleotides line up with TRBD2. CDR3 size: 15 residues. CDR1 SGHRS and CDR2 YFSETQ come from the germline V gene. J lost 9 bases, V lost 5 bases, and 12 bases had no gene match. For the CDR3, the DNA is TGCGCCAGCAGTTTGAGGCGGGAGGGCCTCAGTGAGCAGTTCTTC. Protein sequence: CASSLRREGLSEQFF.

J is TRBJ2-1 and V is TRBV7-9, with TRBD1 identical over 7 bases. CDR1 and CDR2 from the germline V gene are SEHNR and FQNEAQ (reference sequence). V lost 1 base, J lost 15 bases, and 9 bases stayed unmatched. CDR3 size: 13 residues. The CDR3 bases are TGTGCCAGCAGCTTAGTGGGGACAGTTCATCCGTTCTTC. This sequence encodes CASSLVGTVHPFF. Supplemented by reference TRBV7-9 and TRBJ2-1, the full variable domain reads DTGVSQNPRHKITKRGQNVTFRCDPISEHNRLYWYRQTLGQGPEFLTYFQNEAQLEKSRLLSDRFSAERPKGSFSTLEIQRTEQGDSAMYLCASSLVGTVHPFFGPGTRLTVL.

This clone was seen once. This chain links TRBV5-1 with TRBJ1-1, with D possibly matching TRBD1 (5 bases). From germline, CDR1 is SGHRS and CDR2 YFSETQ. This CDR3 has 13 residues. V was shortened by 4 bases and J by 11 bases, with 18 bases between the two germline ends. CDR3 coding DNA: TGCGCCAGCAGCCCCCTTGTGGGGGGGGACGCTTTCTTT. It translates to CASSPLVGGDAFF.

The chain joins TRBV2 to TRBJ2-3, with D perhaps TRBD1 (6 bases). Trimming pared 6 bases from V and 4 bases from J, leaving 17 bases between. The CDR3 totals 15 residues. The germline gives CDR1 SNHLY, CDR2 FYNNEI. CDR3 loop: CASSELQGTADTQYF. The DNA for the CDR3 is TGTGCCAGCAGCGAATTACAGGGAACGGCAGATACGCAGTATTTT. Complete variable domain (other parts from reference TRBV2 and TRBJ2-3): EPEVTQTPSHQVTQMGQEVILRCVPISNHLYFYWYRQILGQKVEFLVSFYNNEISEKSEIFDDQFSVERPDGSNFTLKIRSTKLEDSAMYFCASSELQGTADTQYFGPGTRLTVL.

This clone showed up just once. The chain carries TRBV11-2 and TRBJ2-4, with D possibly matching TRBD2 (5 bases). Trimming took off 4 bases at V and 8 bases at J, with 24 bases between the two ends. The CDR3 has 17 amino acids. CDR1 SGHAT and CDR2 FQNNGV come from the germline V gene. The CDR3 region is CASSYFTPVGTADIQYF. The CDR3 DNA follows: TGTGCCAGCAGCTACTTTACCCCTGTAGGTACAGCGGACATTCAGTACTTC.

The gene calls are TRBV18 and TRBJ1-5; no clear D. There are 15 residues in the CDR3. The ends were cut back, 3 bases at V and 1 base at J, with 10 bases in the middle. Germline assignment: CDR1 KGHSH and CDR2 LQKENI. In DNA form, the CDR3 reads TGTGCCAGCTCACCTGGTTTAGGGAGCAATCAGCCCCAGCATTTT. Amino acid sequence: CASSPGLGSNQPQHF. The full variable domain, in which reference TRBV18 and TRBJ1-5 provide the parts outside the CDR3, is NAGVMQNPRHLVRRRGQEARLRCSPMKGHSHVYWYRQLPEEGLKFMVYLQKENIIDESGMPKERFSAEFPKEGPSILRIQQVVRGDSAAYFCASSPGLGSNQPQHFGDGTRLSIL.

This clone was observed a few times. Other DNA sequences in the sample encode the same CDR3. CDR3 amino acids: CASSLGTGPYNSPLHF. The CDR3 DNA sequence: TGCGCCAGCAGCTTGGGTACAGGGCCTTATAATTCACCCCTCCACTTT. J is TRBJ1-6 and V is TRBV5-1, with D perhaps matching TRBD1 (6 bases). The CDR3 contains 16 residues. Germline V gene sequence: CDR1 SGHRS, CDR2 YFSETQ. The V end was cut by 0 bases, the J end by 4 bases, with 11 bases between.

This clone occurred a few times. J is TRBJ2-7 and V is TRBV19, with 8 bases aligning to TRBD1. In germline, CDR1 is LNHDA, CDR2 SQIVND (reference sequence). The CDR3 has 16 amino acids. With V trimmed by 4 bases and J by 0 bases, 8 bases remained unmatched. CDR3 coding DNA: TGTGCCAGTAGTACCGCAACCGGGACAGGCTCCTACGAGCAGTACTTC. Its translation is CASSTATGTGSYEQYF. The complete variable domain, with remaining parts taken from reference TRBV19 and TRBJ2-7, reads DGGITQSPKYLFRKEGQNVTLSCEQNLNHDAMYWYRQDPGQGLRLIYYSQIVNDFQKGDIAEGYSVSREKKESFPLTVTSAQKNPTAFYLCASSTATGTGSYEQYFGPGTRLTVT.

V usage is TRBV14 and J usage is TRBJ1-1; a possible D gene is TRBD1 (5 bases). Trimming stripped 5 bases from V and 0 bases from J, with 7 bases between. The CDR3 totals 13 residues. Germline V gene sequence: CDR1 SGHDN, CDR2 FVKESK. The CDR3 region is CASSRQMNTEAFF. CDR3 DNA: TGTGCCAGCAGCAGACAGATGAACACTGAAGCTTTCTTT.